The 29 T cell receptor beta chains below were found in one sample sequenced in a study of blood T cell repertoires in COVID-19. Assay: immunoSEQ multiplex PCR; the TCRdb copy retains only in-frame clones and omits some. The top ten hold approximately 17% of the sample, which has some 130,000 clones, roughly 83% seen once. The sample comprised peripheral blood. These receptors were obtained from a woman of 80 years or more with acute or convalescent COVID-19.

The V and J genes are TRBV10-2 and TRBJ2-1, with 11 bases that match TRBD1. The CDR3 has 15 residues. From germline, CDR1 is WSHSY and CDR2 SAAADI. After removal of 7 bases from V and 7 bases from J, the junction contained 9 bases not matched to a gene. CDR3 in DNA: TGCGCCAGCAAAGACCCGGGACAGGGGGGGAATGAGCAGTTCTTC. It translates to CASKDPGQGGNEQFF.

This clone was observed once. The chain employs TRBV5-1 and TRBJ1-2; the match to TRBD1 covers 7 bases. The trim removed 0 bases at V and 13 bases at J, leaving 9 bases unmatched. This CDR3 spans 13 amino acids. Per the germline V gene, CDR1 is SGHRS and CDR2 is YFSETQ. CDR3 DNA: TGCGCCAGCAGCTTGGATGGGACAGTAGACCCCACCTTC. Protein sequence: CASSLDGTVDPTF. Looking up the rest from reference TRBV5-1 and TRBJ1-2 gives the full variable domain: KAGVTQTPRYLIKTRGQQVTLSCSPISGHRSVSWYQQTPGQGLQFLFEYFSETQRNKGNFPGRFSGRQFSNSRSEMNVSTLELGDSALYLCASSLDGTVDPTFGSGTRLTVV.

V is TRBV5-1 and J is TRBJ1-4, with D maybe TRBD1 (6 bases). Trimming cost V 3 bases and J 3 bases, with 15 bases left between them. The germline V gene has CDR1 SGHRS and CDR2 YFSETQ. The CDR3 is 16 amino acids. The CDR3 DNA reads TGCGCCAGCAGCTCGACGGGCAGGGGTTCTAATGAAAAACTGTTTTTT. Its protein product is CASSSTGRGSNEKLFF.

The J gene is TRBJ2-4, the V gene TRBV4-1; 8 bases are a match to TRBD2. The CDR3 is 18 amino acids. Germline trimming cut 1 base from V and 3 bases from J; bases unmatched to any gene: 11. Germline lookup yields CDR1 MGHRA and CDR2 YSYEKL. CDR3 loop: CASSQGAASGFGKNIQYF. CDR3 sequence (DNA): TGCGCCAGCAGCCAAGGGGCGGCTAGCGGGTTCGGCAAAAACATTCAGTACTTC.

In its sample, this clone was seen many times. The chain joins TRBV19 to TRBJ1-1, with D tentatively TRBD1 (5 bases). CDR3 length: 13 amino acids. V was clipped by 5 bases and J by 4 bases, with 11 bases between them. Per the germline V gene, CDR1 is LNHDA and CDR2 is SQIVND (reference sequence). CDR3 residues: CASSRRAVTEAFF. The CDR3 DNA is TGTGCCAGTAGTCGCAGGGCGGTCACTGAAGCTTTCTTT.

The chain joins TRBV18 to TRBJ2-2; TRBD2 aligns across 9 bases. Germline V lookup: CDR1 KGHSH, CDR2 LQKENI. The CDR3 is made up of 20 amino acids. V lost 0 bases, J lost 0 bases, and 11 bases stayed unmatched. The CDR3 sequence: CASSPPPRWRGGTNTGELFF. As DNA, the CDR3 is TGTGCCAGCTCACCACCACCCCGTTGGCGGGGGGGGACGAACACCGGGGAGCTGTTTTTT.

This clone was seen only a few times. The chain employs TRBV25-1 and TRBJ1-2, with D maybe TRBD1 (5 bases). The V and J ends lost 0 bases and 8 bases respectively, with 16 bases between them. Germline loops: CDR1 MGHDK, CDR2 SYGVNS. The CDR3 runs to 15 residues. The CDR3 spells CASSEYGGVARGYTF. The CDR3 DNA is TGTGCCAGCAGTGAATATGGGGGGGTAGCCAGGGGCTACACCTTC.

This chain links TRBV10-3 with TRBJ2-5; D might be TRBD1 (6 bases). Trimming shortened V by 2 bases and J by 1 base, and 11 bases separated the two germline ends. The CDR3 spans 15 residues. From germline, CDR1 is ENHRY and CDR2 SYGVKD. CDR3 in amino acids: CAISEQTGSQETQYF. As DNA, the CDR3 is TGTGCCATCAGTGAGCAAACAGGGTCCCAAGAGACCCAGTACTTC.

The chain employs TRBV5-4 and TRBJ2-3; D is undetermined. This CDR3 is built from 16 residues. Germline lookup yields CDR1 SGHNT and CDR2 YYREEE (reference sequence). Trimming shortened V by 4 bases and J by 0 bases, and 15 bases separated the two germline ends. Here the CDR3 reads CASSPPSARSTDTQYF. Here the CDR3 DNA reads TGTGCCAGCAGCCCCCCGAGTGCGAGAAGCACAGATACGCAGTATTTT.

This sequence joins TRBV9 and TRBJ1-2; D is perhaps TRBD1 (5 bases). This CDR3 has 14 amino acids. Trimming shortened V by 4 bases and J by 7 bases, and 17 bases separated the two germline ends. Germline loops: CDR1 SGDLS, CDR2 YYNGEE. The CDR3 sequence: CASSRDRIGGGYTF. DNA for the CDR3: TGTGCCAGCAGCCGCGACCGTATCGGGGGTGGCTACACCTTC.

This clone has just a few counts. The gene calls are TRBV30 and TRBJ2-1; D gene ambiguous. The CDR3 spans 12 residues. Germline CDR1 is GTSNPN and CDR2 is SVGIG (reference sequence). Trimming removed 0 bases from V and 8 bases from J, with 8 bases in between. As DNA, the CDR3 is TGTGCCTGGAGTGTACTCGGGTATGAGCAGTTCTTC. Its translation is CAWSVLGYEQFF.

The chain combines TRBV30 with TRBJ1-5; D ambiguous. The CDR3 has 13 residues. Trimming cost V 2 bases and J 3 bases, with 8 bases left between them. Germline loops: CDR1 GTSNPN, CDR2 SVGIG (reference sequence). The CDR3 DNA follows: TGTGCCTGGAGTCACAGATTCAATCAGCCCCAGCATTTT. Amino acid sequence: CAWSHRFNQPQHF.

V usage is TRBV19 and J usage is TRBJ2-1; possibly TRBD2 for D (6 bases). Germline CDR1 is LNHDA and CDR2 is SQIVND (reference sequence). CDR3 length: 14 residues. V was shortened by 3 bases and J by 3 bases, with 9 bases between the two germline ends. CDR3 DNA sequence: TGTGCCAGTAGTATCCCGGGACTCTACAATGAGCAGTTCTTC. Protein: CASSIPGLYNEQFF.

The CDR3 here is CASRSTGTSGYNEQFF. CDR3 DNA: TGTGCCAGCAGATCCACCGGGACTAGCGGTTACAATGAGCAGTTCTTC. The chain carries TRBV7-2 and TRBJ2-1, with 11 bases that match TRBD2. Germline values: CDR1 SGHTA, CDR2 FQGNSA. V shed 6 bases, J shed 4 bases, and the junction held 8 bases outside the gene matches. The CDR3 length is 16 residues.

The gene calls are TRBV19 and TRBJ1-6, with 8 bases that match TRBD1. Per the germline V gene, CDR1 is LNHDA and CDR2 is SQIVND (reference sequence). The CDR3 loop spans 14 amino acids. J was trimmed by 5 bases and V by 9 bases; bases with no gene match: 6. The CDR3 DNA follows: TGTGCCAGCGTCCGGACAGGGCATAATTCACCCCTCCACTTT. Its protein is CASVRTGHNSPLHF. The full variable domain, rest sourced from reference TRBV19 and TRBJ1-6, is DGGITQSPKYLFRKEGQNVTLSCEQNLNHDAMYWYRQDPGQGLRLIYYSQIVNDFQKGDIAEGYSVSREKKESFPLTVTSAQKNPTAFYLCASVRTGHNSPLHFGNGTRLTVT.

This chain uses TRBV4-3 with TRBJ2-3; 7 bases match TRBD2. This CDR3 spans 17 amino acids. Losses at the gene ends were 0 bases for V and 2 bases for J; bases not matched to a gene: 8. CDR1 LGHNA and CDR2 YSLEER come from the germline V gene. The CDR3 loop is CASSQDAQRGTTDTQYF. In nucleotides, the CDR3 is TGCGCCAGCAGCCAAGATGCCCAGCGGGGTACCACAGATACGCAGTATTTT.

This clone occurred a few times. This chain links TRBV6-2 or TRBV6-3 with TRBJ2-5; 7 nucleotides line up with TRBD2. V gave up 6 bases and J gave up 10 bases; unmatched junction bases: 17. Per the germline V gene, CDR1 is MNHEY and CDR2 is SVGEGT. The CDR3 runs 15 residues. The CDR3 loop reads CASSPGLVPNLGQYF. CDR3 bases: TGTGCCAGCAGCCCCGGACTAGTCCCCAATCTGGGCCAGTACTTC.

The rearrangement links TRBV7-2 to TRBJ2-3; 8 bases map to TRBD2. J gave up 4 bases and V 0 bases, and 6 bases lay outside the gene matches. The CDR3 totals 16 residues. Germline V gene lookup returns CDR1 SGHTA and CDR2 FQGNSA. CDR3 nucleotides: TGTGCCAGCAGCTTAGCTGGACTAGCAGTCCCAGATACGCAGTATTTT. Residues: CASSLAGLAVPDTQYF. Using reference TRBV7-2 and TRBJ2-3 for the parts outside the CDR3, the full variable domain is GAGVSQSPSNKVTEKGKDVELRCDPISGHTALYWYRQSLGQGLEFLIYFQGNSAPDKSGLPSDRFSAERTGGSVSTLTIQRTQQEDSAVYLCASSLAGLAVPDTQYFGPGTRLTVL.

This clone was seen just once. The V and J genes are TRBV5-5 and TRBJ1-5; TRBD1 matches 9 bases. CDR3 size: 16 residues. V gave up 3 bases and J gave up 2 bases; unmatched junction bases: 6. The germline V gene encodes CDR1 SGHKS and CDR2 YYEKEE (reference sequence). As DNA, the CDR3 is TGTGCCAGCAGCTCCCACAGGGGGCTTGGCAATCAGCCCCAGCATTTT. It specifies CASSSHRGLGNQPQHF.

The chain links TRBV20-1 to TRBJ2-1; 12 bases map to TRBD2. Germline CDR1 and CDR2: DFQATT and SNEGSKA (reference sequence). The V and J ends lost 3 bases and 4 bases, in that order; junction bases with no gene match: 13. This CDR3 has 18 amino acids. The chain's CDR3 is CSASIPSGGAFSYNEQFF. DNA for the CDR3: TGCAGTGCTAGTATTCCTAGCGGGGGGGCCTTCTCTTACAATGAGCAGTTCTTC.

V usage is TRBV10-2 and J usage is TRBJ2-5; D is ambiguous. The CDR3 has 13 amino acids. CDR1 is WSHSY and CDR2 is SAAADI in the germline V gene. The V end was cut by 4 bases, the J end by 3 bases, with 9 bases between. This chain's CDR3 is CASSVLVKETQYF. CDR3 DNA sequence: TGCGCCAGCAGTGTGCTAGTCAAAGAGACCCAGTACTTC.

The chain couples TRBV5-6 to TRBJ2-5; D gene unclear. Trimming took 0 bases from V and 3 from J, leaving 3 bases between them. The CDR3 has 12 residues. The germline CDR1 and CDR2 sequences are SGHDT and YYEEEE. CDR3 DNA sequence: TGTGCCAGCAGCTTGGATAAAGAGACCCAGTACTTC. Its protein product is CASSLDKETQYF.

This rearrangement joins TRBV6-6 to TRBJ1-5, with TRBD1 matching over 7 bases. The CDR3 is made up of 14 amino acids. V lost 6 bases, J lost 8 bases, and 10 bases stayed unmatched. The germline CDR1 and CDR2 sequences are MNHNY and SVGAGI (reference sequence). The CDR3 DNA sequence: TGTGCCAGCAGCGGAACAGGGGCGGCGAAGCCCCAGCATTTT. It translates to CASSGTGAAKPQHF.

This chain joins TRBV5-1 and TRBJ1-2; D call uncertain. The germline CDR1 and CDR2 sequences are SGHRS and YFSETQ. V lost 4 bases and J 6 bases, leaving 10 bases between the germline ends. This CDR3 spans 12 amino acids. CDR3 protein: CASSLNGNGYTF. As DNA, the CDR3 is TGCGCCAGCAGCCTTAACGGGAATGGCTACACCTTC.

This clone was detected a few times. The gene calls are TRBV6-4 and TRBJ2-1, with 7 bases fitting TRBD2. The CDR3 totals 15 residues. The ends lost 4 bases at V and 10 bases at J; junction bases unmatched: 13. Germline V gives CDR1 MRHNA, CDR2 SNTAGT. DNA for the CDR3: TGTGCCAGCAGTGCCACAGCGGGGCCGGGTGGAGAGCAGTTCTTC. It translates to CASSATAGPGGEQFF.

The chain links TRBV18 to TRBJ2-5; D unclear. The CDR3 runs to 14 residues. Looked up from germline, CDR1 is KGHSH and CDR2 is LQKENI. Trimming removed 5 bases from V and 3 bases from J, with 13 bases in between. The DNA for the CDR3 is TGTGCCAGCTCAACCCGCAGGAACGAAGAGACCCAGTACTTC. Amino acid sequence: CASSTRRNEETQYF. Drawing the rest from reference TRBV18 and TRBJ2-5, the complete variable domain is NAGVMQNPRHLVRRRGQEARLRCSPMKGHSHVYWYRQLPEEGLKFMVYLQKENIIDESGMPKERFSAEFPKEGPSILRIQQVVRGDSAAYFCASSTRRNEETQYFGPGTRLLVL.

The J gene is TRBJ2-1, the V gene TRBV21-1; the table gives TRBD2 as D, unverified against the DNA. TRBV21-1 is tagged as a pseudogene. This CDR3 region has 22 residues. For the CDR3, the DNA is TGTGCCAGCAGAAGGTTGGGGGAAGGGACTAGCGGGGGGCCACCCTCCTACAATGAGCAGTTCTTC. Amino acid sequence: CASRRLGEGTSGGPPSYNEQFF.

The DNA of the CDR3 is TGTGCCAGCACCCGCAGGGGGAATGAAAAACTGTTTTTT. This codes for CASTRRGNEKLFF. V and J are TRBV6-5 and TRBJ1-4; 7 bases match TRBD1. This CDR3 region has 13 residues. CDR1 is MNHEY and CDR2 is SVGAGI in the germline V gene. Unmatched junction bases numbered 4, after V lost 7 bases and J lost 5 bases.

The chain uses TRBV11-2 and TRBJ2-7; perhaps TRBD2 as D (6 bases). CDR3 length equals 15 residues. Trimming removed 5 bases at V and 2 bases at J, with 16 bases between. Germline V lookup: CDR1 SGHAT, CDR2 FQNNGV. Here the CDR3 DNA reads TGTGCCAGCAGCCTCCCCGGGACTGACCCCTACGAGCAGTACTTC. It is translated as CASSLPGTDPYEQYF.